The sequence of this T cell receptor (beta chain) was determined in a study of blood T cells in healthy people across ages. Using a J-beta primer mix together with a sample-barcoded 5' primer, a second PCR was run for roughly 7 to 12 cycles. Every sample produced at least 2.5 million CDR3-containing paired-end reads. TCRdb re-called the 5' RACE reads through MiXCR, storing one row per CDR3 protein. The data show about 900,000 distinct CDR3 sequences, around 48% seen once. The TCR originated in a man younger than 40 in good health. Sequencing was done on a sample of blood.

The CDR3 coding sequence is TGTGCCAGCAGACCCGACAGGGCGGGCAAAGATACGCAGTATTTT. Translating gives CASRPDRAGKDTQYF. The V and J genes are TRBV6-1 and TRBJ2-3; 7 bases match TRBD1. Per the germline V gene, CDR1 is MNHNS and CDR2 is SASEGT. The CDR3 totals 15 residues. J gave up 5 bases and V 6 bases, and 11 bases lay outside the gene matches.